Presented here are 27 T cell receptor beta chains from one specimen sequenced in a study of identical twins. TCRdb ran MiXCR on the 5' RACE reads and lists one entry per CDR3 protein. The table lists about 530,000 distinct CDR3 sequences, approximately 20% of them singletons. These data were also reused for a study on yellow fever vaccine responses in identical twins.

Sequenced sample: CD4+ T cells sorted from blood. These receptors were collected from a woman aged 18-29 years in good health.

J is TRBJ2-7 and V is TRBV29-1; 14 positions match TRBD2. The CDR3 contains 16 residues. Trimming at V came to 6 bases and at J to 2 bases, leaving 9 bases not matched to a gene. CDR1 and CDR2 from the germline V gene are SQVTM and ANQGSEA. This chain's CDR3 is CSVLGTSGSRTYEQYF. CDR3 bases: TGCAGCGTCCTCGGGACTAGCGGGAGCAGGACCTACGAGCAGTACTTC.

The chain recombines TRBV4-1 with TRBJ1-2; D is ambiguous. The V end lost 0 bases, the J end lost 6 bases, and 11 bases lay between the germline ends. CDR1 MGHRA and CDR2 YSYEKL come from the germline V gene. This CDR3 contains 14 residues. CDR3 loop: CASSQDRSLHGYTF. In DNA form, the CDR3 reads TGCGCCAGCAGCCAAGATAGGTCCTTGCATGGCTACACCTTC.

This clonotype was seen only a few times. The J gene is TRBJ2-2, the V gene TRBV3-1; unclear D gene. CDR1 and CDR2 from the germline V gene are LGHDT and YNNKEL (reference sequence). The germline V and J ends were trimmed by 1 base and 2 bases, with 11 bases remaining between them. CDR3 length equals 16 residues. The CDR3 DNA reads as TGTGCCAGCAGCCAAGTTGGCGAGATTAACACCGGGGAGCTGTTTTTT. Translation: CASSQVGEINTGELFF.

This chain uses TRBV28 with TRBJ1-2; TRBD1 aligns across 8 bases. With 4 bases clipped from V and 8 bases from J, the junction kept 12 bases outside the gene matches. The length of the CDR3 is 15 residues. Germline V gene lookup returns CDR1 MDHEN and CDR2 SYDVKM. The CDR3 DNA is TGTGCCAGCAGTTCAGGGCAACAGGGGGTAGGGGGCTACACCTTC. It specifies CASSSGQQGVGGYTF.

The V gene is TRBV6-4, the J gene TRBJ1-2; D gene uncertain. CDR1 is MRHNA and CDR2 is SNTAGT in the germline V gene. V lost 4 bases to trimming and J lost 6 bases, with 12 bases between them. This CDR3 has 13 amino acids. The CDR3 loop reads CASSGTNGDGYTF. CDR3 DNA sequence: TGTGCCAGCAGTGGAACTAACGGGGATGGCTACACCTTC.

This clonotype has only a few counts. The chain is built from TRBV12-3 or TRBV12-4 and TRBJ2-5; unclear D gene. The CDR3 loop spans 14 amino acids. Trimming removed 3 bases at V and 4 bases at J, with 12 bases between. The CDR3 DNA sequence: TGTGCCAGCAGTTTTAAAGGAGCTGGAGAGACCCAGTACTTC. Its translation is CASSFKGAGETQYF.

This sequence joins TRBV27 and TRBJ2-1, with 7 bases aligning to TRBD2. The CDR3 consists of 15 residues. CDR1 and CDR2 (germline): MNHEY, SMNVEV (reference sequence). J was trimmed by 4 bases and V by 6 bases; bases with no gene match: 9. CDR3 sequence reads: CASREGLAEYNEQFF. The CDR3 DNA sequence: TGTGCCAGCAGGGAAGGCCTAGCGGAGTACAATGAGCAGTTCTTC.

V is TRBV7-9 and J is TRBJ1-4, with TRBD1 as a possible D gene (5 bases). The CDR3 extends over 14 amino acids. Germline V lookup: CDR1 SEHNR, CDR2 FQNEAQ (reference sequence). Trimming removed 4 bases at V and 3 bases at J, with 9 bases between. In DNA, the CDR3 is TGTGCCAGCAGCTGGGCAGGGCCTAATGAAAAACTGTTTTTT. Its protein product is CASSWAGPNEKLFF.

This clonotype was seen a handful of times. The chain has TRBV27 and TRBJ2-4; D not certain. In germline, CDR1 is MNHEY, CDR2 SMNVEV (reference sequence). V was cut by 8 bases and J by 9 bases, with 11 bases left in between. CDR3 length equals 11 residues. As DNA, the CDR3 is TGTGCCAGCTTCGGTAATAGCATTCAGTACTTC. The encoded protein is CASFGNSIQYF.

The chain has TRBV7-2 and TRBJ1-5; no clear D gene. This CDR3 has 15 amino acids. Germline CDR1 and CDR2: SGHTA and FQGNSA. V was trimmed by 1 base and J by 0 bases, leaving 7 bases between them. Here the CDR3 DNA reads TGTGCCAGCAGCTTAGATCAGAATAGCAATCAGCCCCAGCATTTT. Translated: CASSLDQNSNQPQHF.

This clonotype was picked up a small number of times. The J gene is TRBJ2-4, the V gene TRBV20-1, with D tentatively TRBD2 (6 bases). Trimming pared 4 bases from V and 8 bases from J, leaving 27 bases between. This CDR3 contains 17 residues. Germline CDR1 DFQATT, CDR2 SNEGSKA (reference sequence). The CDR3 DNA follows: TGCAGTGCTAAGGAGGGCGCGGGGCGGAGCCTCCTTGACATTCAGTACTTC. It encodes CSAKEGAGRSLLDIQYF.

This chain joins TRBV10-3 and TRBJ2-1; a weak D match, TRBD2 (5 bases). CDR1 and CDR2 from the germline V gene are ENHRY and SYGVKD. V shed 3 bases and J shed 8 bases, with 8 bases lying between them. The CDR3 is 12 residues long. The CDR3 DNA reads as TGTGCCATCAGTGAAGCGAGGGATGAGCAGTTCTTC. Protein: CAISEARDEQFF.

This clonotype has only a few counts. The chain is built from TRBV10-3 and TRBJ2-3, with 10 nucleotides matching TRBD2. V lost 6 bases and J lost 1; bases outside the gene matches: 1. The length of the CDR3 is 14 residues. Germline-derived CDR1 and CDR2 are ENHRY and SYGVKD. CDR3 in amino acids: CAIRGTSGTDTQYF. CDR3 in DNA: TGTGCCATCAGGGGGACTAGCGGCACAGATACGCAGTATTTT.

The CDR3 spells CSARDAGVRETQYF. DNA for the CDR3: TGCAGTGCTAGAGATGCAGGGGTTCGGGAGACCCAGTACTTC. This sequence joins TRBV20-1 and TRBJ2-5, with D perhaps matching TRBD1 (6 bases). The germline V gene has CDR1 DFQATT and CDR2 SNEGSKA (reference sequence). With 0 bases removed from V and 5 bases from J, the gap between germline ends came to 13 bases. The CDR3 contains 14 residues.

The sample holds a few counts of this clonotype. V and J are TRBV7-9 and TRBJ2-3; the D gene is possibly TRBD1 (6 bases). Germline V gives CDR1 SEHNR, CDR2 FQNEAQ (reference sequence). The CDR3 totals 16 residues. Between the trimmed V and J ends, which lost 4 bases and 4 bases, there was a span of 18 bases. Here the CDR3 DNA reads TGTGCCAGCAGCTCCCTCCGTGGGGGCGTCCCAGATACGCAGTATTTT. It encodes CASSSLRGGVPDTQYF.

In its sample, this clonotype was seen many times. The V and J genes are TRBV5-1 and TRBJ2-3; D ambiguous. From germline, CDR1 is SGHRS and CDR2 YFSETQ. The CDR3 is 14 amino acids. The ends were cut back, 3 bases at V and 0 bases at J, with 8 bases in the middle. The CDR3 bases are TGCGCCAGCAGCTGGAAAGACAGCACAGATACGCAGTATTTT. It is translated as CASSWKDSTDTQYF.

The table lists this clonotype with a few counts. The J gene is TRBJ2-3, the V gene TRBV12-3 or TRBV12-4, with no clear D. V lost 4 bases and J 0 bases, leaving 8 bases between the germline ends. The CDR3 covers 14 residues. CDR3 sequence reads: CASSWTASTDTQYF. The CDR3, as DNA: TGTGCCAGCAGTTGGACGGCTAGCACAGATACGCAGTATTTT.

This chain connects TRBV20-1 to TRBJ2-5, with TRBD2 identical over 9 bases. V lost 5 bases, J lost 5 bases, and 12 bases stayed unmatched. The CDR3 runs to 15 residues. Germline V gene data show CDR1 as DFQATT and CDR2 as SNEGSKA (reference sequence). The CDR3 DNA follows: TGCAGTGCTGAGGGGGCGGGAGGGCCTGGTGAGACCCAGTACTTC. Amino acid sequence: CSAEGAGGPGETQYF.

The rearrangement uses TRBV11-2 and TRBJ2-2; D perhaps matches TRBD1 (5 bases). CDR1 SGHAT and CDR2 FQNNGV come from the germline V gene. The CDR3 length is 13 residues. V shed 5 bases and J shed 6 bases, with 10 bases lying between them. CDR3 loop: CASSRQLPGELFF. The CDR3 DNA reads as TGTGCCAGCAGCCGACAGTTACCCGGGGAGCTGTTTTTT.

The DNA for the CDR3 is TGTGCCAGCAACCGCGGACAGCGCTCTGGAAACACCATATATTTT. Translated, it gives CASNRGQRSGNTIYF. The V gene is TRBV11-2, the J gene TRBJ1-3; tentatively, D is TRBD1 (6 bases). CDR1 and CDR2 (germline): SGHAT, FQNNGV. The CDR3 is made up of 15 amino acids. The V end lost 7 bases, the J end lost 0 bases, and 13 bases lay between the germline ends.

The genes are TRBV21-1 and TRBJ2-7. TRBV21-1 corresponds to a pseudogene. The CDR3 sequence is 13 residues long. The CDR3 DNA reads TGTGCCAGCAGTTCAACTAGCCCCTACGAGCAGTACGTC. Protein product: CASSSTSPYEQYV.

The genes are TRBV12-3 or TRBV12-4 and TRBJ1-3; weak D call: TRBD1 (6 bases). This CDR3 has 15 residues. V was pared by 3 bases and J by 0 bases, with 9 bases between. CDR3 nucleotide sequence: TGTGCCAGCAGTTTCGGACAGTACTCTGGAAACACCATATATTTT. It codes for CASSFGQYSGNTIYF.

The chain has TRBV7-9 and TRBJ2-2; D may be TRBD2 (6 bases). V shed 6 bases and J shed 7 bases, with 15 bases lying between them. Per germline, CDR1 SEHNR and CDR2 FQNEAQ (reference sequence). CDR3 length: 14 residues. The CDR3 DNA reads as TGTGCCAGCAGGGTCGGGAGCAATAACGGGGAGCTGTTTTTT. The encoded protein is CASRVGSNNGELFF.

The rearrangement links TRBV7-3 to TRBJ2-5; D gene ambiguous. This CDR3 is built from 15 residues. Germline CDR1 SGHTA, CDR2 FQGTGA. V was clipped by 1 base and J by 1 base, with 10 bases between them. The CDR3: CASSLMSGSQETQYF. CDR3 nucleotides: TGTGCCAGCAGCTTAATGTCAGGCAGCCAAGAGACCCAGTACTTC.

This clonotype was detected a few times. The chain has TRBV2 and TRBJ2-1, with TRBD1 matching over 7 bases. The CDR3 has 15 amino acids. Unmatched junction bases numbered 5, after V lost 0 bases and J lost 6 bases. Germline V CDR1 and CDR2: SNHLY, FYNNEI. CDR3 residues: CASSEARTGSNEQFF. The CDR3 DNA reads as TGTGCCAGCAGTGAAGCCCGGACAGGAAGCAATGAGCAGTTCTTC.

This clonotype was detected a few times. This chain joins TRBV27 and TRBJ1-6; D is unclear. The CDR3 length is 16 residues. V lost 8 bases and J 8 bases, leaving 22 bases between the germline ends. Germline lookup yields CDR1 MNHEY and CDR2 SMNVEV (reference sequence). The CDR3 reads CASGPYLFGEDSPLHF. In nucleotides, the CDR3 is TGTGCCAGCGGACCCTACCTTTTTGGGGAAGATTCACCCCTCCACTTT.

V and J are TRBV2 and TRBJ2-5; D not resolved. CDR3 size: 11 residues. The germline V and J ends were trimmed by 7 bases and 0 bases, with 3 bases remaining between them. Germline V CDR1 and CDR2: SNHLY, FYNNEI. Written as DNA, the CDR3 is TGTGCCAGCATGTACCAAGAGACCCAGTACTTC. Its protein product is CASMYQETQYF.